This TCR beta chain was found in a study of blood T cell repertoires in COVID-19. Study-wide background: Italy, Spain and the United States were the sources of the convalescent and acute COVID-19 samples. T cells, B-cell-depleted T cells, or PBMCs provided the cDNA or gDNA that served as material.

Original data processing: Amplified reference gene primers provided the basis for estimating nucleated cell counts. Only in-frame clones appear in the TCRdb table, and some are missing; sequencing was by immunoSEQ multiplex PCR. D and trimming come from the DNA, and the V and J calls and clone size come from that table. Among about 380,000 clones listed, around 89% were seen once. V lost 6 bases and J lost 7, with 15 bases in between. Germline V gives CDR1 MNHEY, CDR2 SMNVEV (reference sequence). The CDR3 sequence is 13 residues long. The receptor's source is a man aged 40-55 years with acute or convalescent COVID-19. Material: peripheral blood. The chain combines TRBV27 with TRBJ1-2, with D hard to call. The DNA of the CDR3 is TGTGCCAGCAGCTCGCTTACTAGTAGTGGCTACACCTTC. This sequence encodes CASSSLTSSGYTF.